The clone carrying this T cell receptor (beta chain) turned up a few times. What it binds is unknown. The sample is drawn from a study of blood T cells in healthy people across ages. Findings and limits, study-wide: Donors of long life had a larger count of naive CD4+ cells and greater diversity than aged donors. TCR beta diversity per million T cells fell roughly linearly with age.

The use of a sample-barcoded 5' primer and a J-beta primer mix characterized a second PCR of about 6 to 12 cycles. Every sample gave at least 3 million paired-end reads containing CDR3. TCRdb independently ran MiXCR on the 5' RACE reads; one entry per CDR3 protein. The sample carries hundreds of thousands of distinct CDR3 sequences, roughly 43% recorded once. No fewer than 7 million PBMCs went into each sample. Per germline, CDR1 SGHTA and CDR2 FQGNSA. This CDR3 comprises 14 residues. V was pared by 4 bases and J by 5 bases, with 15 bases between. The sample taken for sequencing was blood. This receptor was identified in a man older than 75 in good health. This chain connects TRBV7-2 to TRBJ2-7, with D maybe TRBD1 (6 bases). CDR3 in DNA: TGTGCCAGCAGCTCCACAGGGTATTTCAACGAGCAGTACTTC. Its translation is CASSSTGYFNEQYF.